The 19 T cell receptor beta chains presented below share a single source sample, sequenced in a study of shared clonotypes between healthy human individuals. Method: immunoSEQ multiplex PCR; TCRdb's copy keeps in-frame clones and lacks some. The sample carries approximately 500,000 clones, roughly 80% recorded once. The sample was PBMCs. The receptors come from a woman aged 40-49 years in good health. Some clones in this sample may be carry-over from other donors' samples.

Turning to this clone: It is likely a read error: a sequence one base away is far more abundant. Other DNA sequences in the sample encode the same CDR3. The chain recombines TRBV30 with TRBJ1-5; no clear D. The CDR3 loop spans 12 amino acids. Germline-derived CDR1 and CDR2 are GTSNPN and SVGIG (reference sequence). CDR3 DNA: TGTGCCTGGAGTGGGAGCAATCAGCCCCAACATTTT. Translated, it gives CAWSGSNQPQHF.

This clone was counted a few times. The rearrangement uses TRBV15 and TRBJ2-3; 7 bases agree with TRBD1. The V segment lost 8 bases and the J segment 4 bases; nucleotides outside the gene matches: 6. In germline, CDR1 is LNHNV, CDR2 YYDKDF (reference sequence). The CDR3 totals 13 residues. The CDR3 protein is CATQGDGADTQYF. The CDR3 coding sequence is TGTGCCACCCAGGGGGACGGGGCAGATACGCAGTATTTT. Full variable domain (remainder filled in from reference TRBV15 and TRBJ2-3): DAMVIQNPRYQVTQFGKPVTLSCSQTLNHNVMYWYQQKSSQAPKLLFHYYDKDFNNEADTPDNFQSRRPNTSFCFLDIRSPGLGDTAMYLCATQGDGADTQYFGPGTRLTVL.

This rearrangement joins TRBV28 to TRBJ2-7, with D perhaps TRBD2 (6 bases). This CDR3 is built from 14 residues. Trimming removed 6 bases from V and 6 bases from J, with 18 bases in between. Germline V gives CDR1 MDHEN, CDR2 SYDVKM. The CDR3 coding sequence is TGTGCCAGCAGGAATCAAGGGACTCCCCTCGAGCAGTACTTC. Translation gives CASRNQGTPLEQYF.

The chain combines TRBV18 with TRBJ1-1; D gene unclear. Germline V gene sequence: CDR1 KGHSH, CDR2 LQKENI. The CDR3 is made up of 14 amino acids. V was trimmed by 1 base and J by 0 bases, leaving 6 bases between them. The CDR3: CASSPRAMNTEAFF. The CDR3 DNA sequence: TGTGCCAGCTCACCACGCGCAATGAACACTGAAGCTTTCTTT.

The chain's CDR3 is CASSLGASGIVETQYF. The CDR3 nucleotides read TGCGCCAGCAGCTTGGGGGCTAGCGGGATTGTAGAGACCCAGTACTTC. V usage is TRBV5-1 and J usage is TRBJ2-5, with 9 bases identical to TRBD2. CDR1 and CDR2 (germline): SGHRS, YFSETQ. The CDR3 runs to 16 residues. With V trimmed by 0 bases and J by 4 bases, 7 bases remained unmatched.

The V gene is TRBV5-1, the J gene TRBJ2-7, with D possibly being TRBD1 (5 bases). V lost 2 bases and J 3 bases, leaving 12 bases between the germline ends. The CDR3 is 14 amino acids. CDR1 is SGHRS and CDR2 is YFSETQ in the germline V gene. The CDR3 DNA reads TGCGCCAGCAGCTTAGAAGGGGTACACTACGAGCAGTACTTC. It translates to CASSLEGVHYEQYF. The full variable domain, with the rest looked up from reference TRBV5-1 and TRBJ2-7, is KAGVTQTPRYLIKTRGQQVTLSCSPISGHRSVSWYQQTPGQGLQFLFEYFSETQRNKGNFPGRFSGRQFSNSRSEMNVSTLELGDSALYLCASSLEGVHYEQYFGPGTRLTVT.

The gene calls are TRBV9 and TRBJ2-2; D uncertain. CDR1 is SGDLS and CDR2 is YYNGEE in the germline V gene. This CDR3 is 15 amino acids long. The V gene lost 4 bases and the J gene lost 1 base, with 11 bases spanning the gap. CDR3 residues: CASSPRQGNTGELFF. CDR3 bases: TGTGCCAGCAGCCCTCGACAAGGGAACACCGGGGAGCTGTTTTTT.

The V and J genes are TRBV7-8 and TRBJ2-5, with 9 nucleotides matching TRBD1. The CDR3 spans 16 residues. V shed 5 bases, J shed 2 bases, and the junction held 9 bases outside the gene matches. Germline-derived CDR1 and CDR2 are SGHVS and FQNEAQ. This CDR3 reads CASSSQPGQGQETQYF. The CDR3 DNA is TGTGCCAGCAGCAGCCAGCCGGGACAGGGACAAGAGACCCAGTACTTC.

CDR3 residues: CASSLDPSDRENQPQHF. CDR3 DNA: TGCGCCAGCAGCTTGGACCCCTCCGACAGGGAGAATCAGCCCCAGCATTTT. The chain carries TRBV5-1 and TRBJ1-5; TRBD1 agrees at 7 bases. The CDR3 contains 17 residues. Per the germline V gene, CDR1 is SGHRS and CDR2 is YFSETQ. V was clipped by 0 bases and J by 4 bases; unmatched bases: 10.

As to this clone: Other DNA variants within this sample encode the same CDR3. The chain combines TRBV11-2 with TRBJ1-4, with no clear D. The CDR3 sequence is 13 residues long. V lost 5 bases to trimming and J lost 5 bases, with 9 bases between them. Germline V CDR1 and CDR2: SGHAT, FQNNGV. In DNA form, the CDR3 reads TGTGCCAGCAGCCTGACGGGAAATGAAAAACTGTTTTTT. It yields the protein CASSLTGNEKLFF.

Points on this clone: A far larger clone differs by one base, so this is likely a read error. The rearrangement uses TRBV9 and TRBJ2-7; D may be TRBD2 (5 bases). CDR3 size: 15 residues. Looked up from germline, CDR1 is SGDLS and CDR2 is YYNGEE. CDR3 in DNA: TGTGCCAGCAGCGTAGGCGTGGGGAGCTCCCACGAGCAGTACTTC. Residues: CASSVGVGSSHEQYF.

The rearrangement uses TRBV10-3 and TRBJ2-1; 9 bases fit TRBD2. Germline CDR1 ENHRY, CDR2 SYGVKD. The V and J ends lost 7 bases and 8 bases, in that order; junction bases with no gene match: 6. The CDR3 runs to 13 residues. In DNA, the CDR3 is TGTGCCATCATGGCGGGAGGGGGTCATGAGCAGTTCTTC. Translating gives CAIMAGGGHEQFF.

Concerning this clone: This sample includes further DNA sequences coding for the same CDR3. The V call is TRBV11-3, the J call TRBJ2-5; 7 bases line up with TRBD1. With V trimmed by 1 base and J by 2 bases, 4 bases remained unmatched. Per germline, CDR1 SGHNT and CDR2 YENEEA. The CDR3 has 15 amino acids. The CDR3 spells CASSLAGTAQETQYF. CDR3 nucleotide sequence: TGTGCCAGCAGCTTAGCGGGGACAGCACAAGAGACCCAGTACTTC.

The chain employs TRBV7-3 and TRBJ2-3; a weak D match, TRBD1 (6 bases). The CDR3 loop spans 14 amino acids. From germline, CDR1 is SGHTA and CDR2 FQGTGA. Trimming removed 6 bases at V and 3 bases at J, with 13 bases between. Written as DNA, the CDR3 is TGTGCCAGCAGTACCCTAGGGGGAACAGATACGCAGTATTTT. This sequence encodes CASSTLGGTDTQYF.

Note on this clone: With a far larger clone one base away, a read error is the likely cause. V gene TRBV28 combines with J gene TRBJ1-1; 8 bases align to TRBD1. V trimming: 4 bases; J trimming: 5 bases; junction bases outside the gene matches: 9. CDR1 is MDHEN and CDR2 is SYDVKM in the germline V gene. The CDR3 runs to 15 residues. The DNA for the CDR3 is TGTGCCAGCAGTTCGGGACAGGTGGCTAGGACTGAAGCTTTCTTT. This codes for CASSSGQVARTEAFF.

The chain carries TRBV7-9 and TRBJ2-3; D is undetermined. Germline V gene sequence: CDR1 SEHNR, CDR2 FQNEAQ (reference sequence). This CDR3 spans 15 amino acids. The V and J ends lost 7 bases and 4 bases respectively, with 18 bases between them. CDR3 region: CASTLVGSAADTQYF. In DNA form, the CDR3 reads TGTGCCAGCACCCTCGTCGGATCGGCGGCAGATACGCAGTATTTT.

The chain couples TRBV5-1 to TRBJ2-7; 10 nucleotides agree with TRBD2. Unmatched junction bases numbered 4, after V lost 3 bases and J lost 7 bases. Germline CDR1 is SGHRS and CDR2 is YFSETQ. This CDR3 comprises 13 residues. In nucleotides, the CDR3 is TGCGCCAGCAGCTCACTAGCGGGACGAGAGCAGTACTTC. Translating gives CASSSLAGREQYF.

This clone was seen a handful of times. This rearrangement joins TRBV6-1 to TRBJ2-2, with D possibly TRBD2 on 5 matching bases. V gave up 2 bases and J gave up 2 bases, with 6 bases separating them. This CDR3 contains 14 residues. Germline V gene sequence: CDR1 MNHNS, CDR2 SASEGT. The CDR3 DNA reads TGTGCCAGCAGTGAACGGGATAACACCGGGGAGCTGTTTTTT. As protein: CASSERDNTGELFF.

The V call is TRBV27, the J call TRBJ2-3; 8 bases match TRBD2. V lost 6 bases to trimming and J lost 4 bases; unmatched junction nucleotides: 9. Per the germline V gene, CDR1 is MNHEY and CDR2 is SMNVEV (reference sequence). There are 15 residues in the CDR3. The CDR3 reads CASRPAGVGSDTQYF. Here the CDR3 DNA reads TGTGCCAGCAGACCAGCGGGAGTAGGGTCAGATACGCAGTATTTT.